This T cell receptor (beta chain) was documented in a study of identical twins. After template switching added a universal primer site, the resulting cDNA carried unique molecular identifiers. TCRdb used MiXCR to reprocess the 5' RACE reads, holding one entry per CDR3 protein. Of approximately 630,000 distinct CDR3 sequences in the sample, 7.1% were seen once. This clonotype was counted at least ten times. Its antigen is undetermined. Per germline, CDR1 DFQATT and CDR2 SNEGSKA (reference sequence). The CDR3 runs to 14 residues. With 0 bases removed from V and 0 bases from J, the gap between germline ends came to 3 bases. Study outcomes and limitations: Abundant beta clonotypes from cord blood bore fewer insertions; memory repertoires lacked this pattern. Twins' excess sharing was less marked for out-of-frame beta sequences.

The sample also formed part of further work on yellow fever vaccine responses in identical twins.

The sequence was obtained from a woman aged 18-35 years in good health. The sample taken for sequencing was PBMCs. The chain links TRBV20-1 to TRBJ1-6, with no clear D. The CDR3 DNA reads as TGCAGTGCTAGAGATGCCTCCTATAATTCACCCCTCCACTTT. Amino acid sequence: CSARDASYNSPLHF.